Listed below are T cell receptor beta chains from one sample, sequenced in a study of regulatory dendritic cells for organ transplantation. Sequenced by immunoSEQ multiplex PCR; TCRdb stores in-frame clones only, minus some. Among thousands of clones listed, around two thirds were seen once. Sequencing input: memory CD8+ T cells from blood. Every receptor here comes from a human donor in good health. The CDR3 runs from the conserved cysteine through the conserved F or W.

CDR3: CASSRSLQGQETQYF
J: TRBJ2-5
V: TRBV4-1

CDR3: CASSSTPTGGNGNQPQHF
J: TRBJ1-5
V: TRBV27

CDR3: CASSPPSQGDGTQYF
J: TRBJ2-5
V: TRBV18

CDR3: CASSSTTAPLTDTQYF
J: TRBJ2-3
V: TRBV5-5

CDR3: CASGLVQGGTEAFF
J: TRBJ1-1
V: TRBV12-5

CDR3: CASSQGLSQGNTEAFF
J: TRBJ1-1
V: TRBV4-3

CDR3: CASSLGGGPDTDTQYF
J: TRBJ2-3
V: TRBV13

CDR3: CASSYVGAGKLFF
J: TRBJ1-4
V: TRBV6-5

CDR3: CASSQDSRGGDTQYF
J: TRBJ2-3
V: TRBV4-1

CDR3: CASSQSPGSGYTF
J: TRBJ1-2
V: TRBV6-1

CDR3: CASSVGTAGNTIYF
J: TRBJ1-3
V: TRBV5-6

CDR3: CASSSVPTSNGYTF
J: TRBJ1-2
V: TRBV7-2

CDR3: CASSLAQGRHYEQYF
J: TRBJ2-7
V: TRBV5-1

CDR3: CSAGPTGIRTEAFF
J: TRBJ1-1
V: TRBV29-1

CDR3: CASSLSSGGVYEQYF
J: TRBJ2-7
V: TRBV5-1

CDR3: CASSFGQGGEQYF
J: TRBJ2-7
V: TRBV7-8

CDR3: CASSPPGQAYTDTQYF
J: TRBJ2-3
V: TRBV6-6

CDR3: CATSAGGDTGQPQHF
J: TRBJ1-5
V: TRBV15

CDR3: CASSLPTADTQYF
J: TRBJ2-3
V: TRBV13

CDR3: CASRGGDPNYGYTF
J: TRBJ1-2
V: TRBV7-9

CDR3: CASSLNRGTTEAFF
J: TRBJ1-1
V: TRBV7-3

CDR3: CASSPGGTEAFF
J: TRBJ1-1
V: TRBV7-9

CDR3: CASSQDLTGRAGELFF
J: TRBJ2-2
V: TRBV4-2

CDR3: CASSLRTGWTEAFF
J: TRBJ1-1
V: TRBV27

CDR3: CASSGLGRTGAVNIQYF
J: TRBJ2-4
V: TRBV25-1

CDR3: CASSIASGGVADTQYF
J: TRBJ2-3
V: TRBV9

CDR3: CAVGSGVSSNEQFF
J: TRBJ2-1
V: TRBV2

CDR3: CASSQERTAINYGYTF
J: TRBJ1-2
V: TRBV4-3

CDR3: CASSLSTYEQYF
J: TRBJ2-7
V: TRBV7-9